This section outlines one TCR beta chain sequence together with its context. Methods used by the authors: Estimation of nucleated cell counts was performed using reference gene primer amplification. The assay was immunoSEQ multiplex PCR, and TCRdb's table has in-frame clones only and misses some. Clone size and the V and J calls come from that table; the DNA yielded D and trimming. The table lists approximately 82,000 clones, around 94% of them singletons. This CDR3 region has 14 residues. CDR1 is SGHAT and CDR2 is FQNNGV in the germline V gene. Trimming removed 0 bases at V and 10 bases at J, with 12 bases between. This sample was included in a study of blood T cell repertoires in COVID-19. About the research overall: Material from acute and convalescent COVID-19 was sourced from the United States, Italy and Spain. Nucleic acid was either cDNA or gDNA, and it came from T cells, B-cell-depleted T cells, or PBMCs.

Sequenced sample: peripheral blood. The TCR was taken from a woman in her sixties with active COVID-19. This sequence joins TRBV11-2 and TRBJ1-4; D is possibly TRBD1 (5 bases). The CDR3 spells CASSLDGNGGKLFF. The CDR3 nucleotides are TGTGCCAGCAGCTTAGATGGGAACGGGGGAAAACTGTTTTTT.